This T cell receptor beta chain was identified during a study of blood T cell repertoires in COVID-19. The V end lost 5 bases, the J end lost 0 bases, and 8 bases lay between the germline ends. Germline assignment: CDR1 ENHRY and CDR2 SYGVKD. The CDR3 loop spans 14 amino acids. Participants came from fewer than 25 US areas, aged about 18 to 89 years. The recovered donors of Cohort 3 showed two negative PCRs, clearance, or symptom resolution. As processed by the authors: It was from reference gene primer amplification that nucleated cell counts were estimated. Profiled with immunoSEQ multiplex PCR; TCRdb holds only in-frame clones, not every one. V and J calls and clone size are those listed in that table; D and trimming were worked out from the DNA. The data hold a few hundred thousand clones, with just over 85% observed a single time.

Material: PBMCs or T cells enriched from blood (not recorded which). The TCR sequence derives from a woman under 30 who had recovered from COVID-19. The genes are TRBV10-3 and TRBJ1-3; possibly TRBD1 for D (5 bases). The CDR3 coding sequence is TGTGCCATCAGTTTCGACAGCTCTGGAAACACCATATATTTT. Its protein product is CAISFDSSGNTIYF.